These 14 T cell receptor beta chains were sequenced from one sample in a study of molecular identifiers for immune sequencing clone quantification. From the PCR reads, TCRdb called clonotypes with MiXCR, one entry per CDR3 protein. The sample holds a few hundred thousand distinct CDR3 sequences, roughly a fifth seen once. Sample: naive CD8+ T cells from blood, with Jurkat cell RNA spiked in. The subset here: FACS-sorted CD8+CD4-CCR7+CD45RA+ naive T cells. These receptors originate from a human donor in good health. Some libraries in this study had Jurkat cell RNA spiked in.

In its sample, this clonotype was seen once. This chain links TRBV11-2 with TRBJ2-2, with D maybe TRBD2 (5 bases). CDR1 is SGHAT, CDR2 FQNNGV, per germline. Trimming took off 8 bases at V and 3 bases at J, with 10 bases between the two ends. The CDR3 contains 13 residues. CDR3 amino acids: CASVEGHTGELFF. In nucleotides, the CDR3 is TGTGCCAGCGTTGAGGGTCACACCGGGGAGCTGTTTTTT.

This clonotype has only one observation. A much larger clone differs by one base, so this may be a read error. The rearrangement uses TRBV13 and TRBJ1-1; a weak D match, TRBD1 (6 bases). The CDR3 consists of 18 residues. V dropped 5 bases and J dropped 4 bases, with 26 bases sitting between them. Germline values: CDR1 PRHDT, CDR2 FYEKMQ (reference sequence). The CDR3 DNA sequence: TGTGCCAGCAGCGATAGAGGGGGGGCAGGGGAGGGCGGCACTGAAGCTTTCTTT. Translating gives CASSDRGGAGEGGTEAFF.

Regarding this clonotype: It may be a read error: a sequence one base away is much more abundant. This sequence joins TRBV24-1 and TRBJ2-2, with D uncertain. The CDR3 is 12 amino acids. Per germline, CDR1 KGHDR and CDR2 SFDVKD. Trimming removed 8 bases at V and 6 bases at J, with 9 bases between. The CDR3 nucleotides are TGTGCCACCAAAACTCGCGCCGGGGAGCTGTTTTTT. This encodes CATKTRAGELFF.

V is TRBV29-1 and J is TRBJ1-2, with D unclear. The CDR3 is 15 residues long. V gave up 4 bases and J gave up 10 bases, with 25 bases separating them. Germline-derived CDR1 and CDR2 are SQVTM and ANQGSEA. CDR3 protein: CSVVEMTSVSVPYTF. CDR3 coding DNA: TGCAGCGTTGTAGAGATGACTTCCGTCAGTGTTCCCTACACCTTC.

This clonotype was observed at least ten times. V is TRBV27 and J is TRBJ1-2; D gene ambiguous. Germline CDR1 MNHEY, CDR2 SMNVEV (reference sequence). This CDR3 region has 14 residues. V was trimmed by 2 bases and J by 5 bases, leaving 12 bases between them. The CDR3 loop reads CASSLVQSAYGYTF. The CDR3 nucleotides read TGTGCCAGCAGTTTAGTCCAATCAGCGTATGGCTACACCTTC.

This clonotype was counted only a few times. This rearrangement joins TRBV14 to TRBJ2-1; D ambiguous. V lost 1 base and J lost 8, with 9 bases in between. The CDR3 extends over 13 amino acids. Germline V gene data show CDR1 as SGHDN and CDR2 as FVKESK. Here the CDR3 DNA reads TGTGCCAGCAGCCAAGTTGCCGGCGATGAGCAGTTCTTC. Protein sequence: CASSQVAGDEQFF.

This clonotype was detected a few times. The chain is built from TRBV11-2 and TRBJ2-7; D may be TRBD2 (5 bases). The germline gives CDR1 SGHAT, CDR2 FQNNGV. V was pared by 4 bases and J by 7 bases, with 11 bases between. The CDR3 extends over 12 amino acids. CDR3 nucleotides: TGTGCCAGCAGCTCTAACGCGGGTGAGCAGTACTTC. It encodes CASSSNAGEQYF.

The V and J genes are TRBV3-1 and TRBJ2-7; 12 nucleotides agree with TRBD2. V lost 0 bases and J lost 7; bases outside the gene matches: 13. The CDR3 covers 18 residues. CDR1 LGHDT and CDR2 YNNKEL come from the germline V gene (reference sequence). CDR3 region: CASSQDLMLAGGPGEQYF. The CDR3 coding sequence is TGTGCCAGCAGCCAAGATCTGATGCTAGCGGGAGGGCCGGGGGAGCAGTACTTC.

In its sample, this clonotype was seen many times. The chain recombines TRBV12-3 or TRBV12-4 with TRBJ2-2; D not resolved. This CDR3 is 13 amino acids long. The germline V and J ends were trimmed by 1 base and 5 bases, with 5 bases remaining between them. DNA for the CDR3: TGTGCCAGCAGTTTAGATCAGACCGGGGAGCTGTTTTTT. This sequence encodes CASSLDQTGELFF.

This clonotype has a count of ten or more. The CDR3 nucleotides are TGTGCCAGCAGTCGGACATCTATGGATCAGCCCCAGCATTTT. It yields the protein CASSRTSMDQPQHF. This sequence joins TRBV12-3 or TRBV12-4 and TRBJ1-5; D perhaps matches TRBD1 (5 bases). The CDR3 totals 14 residues. Trimming stripped 5 bases from V and 5 bases from J, with 13 bases between.

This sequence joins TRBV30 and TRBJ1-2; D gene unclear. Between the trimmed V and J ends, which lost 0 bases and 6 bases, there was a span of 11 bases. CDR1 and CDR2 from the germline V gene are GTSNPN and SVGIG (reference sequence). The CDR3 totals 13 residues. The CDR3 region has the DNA TGTGCCTGGAGTGTAATGCCAGAGAATGGCTACACCTTC. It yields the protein CAWSVMPENGYTF.

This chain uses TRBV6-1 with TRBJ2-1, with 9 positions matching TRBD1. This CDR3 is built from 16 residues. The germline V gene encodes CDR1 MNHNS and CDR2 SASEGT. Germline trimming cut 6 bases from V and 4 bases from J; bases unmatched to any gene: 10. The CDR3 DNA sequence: TGTGCCAGCAGGTTAATAGGGACAGGGATTTACAATGAGCAGTTCTTC. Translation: CASRLIGTGIYNEQFF.

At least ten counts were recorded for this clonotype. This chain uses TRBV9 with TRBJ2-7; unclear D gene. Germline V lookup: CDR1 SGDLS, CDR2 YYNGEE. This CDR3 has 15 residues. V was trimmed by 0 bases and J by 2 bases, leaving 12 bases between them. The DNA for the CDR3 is TGTGCCAGCAGCGTAGATGGAAACTTCGCCTACGAGCAGTACTTC. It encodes CASSVDGNFAYEQYF.

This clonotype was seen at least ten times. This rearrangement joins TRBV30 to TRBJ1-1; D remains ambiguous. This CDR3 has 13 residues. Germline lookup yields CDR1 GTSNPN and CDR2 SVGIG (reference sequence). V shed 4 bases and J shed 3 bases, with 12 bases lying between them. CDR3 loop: CAWKPVPDTEAFF. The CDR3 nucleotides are TGTGCCTGGAAACCTGTCCCCGACACTGAAGCTTTCTTT.